Sequencing of this T cell receptor beta chain was carried out in a study of beta chain features in type 1 diabetes. The sequenced template was cDNA made from the entire isolated RNA. Sequenced by immunoSEQ multiplex PCR; TCRdb stores in-frame clones only, minus some. The sample has about 290,000 clones, about 8% seen once. The sample holds a few counts of this clone. This sequence was found in a young woman in good health. The sequenced sample was central memory CD4+ T cells from blood.

This chain's CDR3 is CASSSRQGKSSTDTQYF. As DNA, the CDR3 is TGTGCCAGCAGCTCGAGACAGGGCAAATCTAGCACAGATACGCAGTATTTT. This rearrangement joins TRBV7-3 to TRBJ2-3, with 7 bases that match TRBD1. The trim removed 4 bases at V and 0 bases at J, leaving 10 bases unmatched. Germline lookup yields CDR1 SGHTA and CDR2 FQGTGA. The CDR3 loop spans 17 amino acids.